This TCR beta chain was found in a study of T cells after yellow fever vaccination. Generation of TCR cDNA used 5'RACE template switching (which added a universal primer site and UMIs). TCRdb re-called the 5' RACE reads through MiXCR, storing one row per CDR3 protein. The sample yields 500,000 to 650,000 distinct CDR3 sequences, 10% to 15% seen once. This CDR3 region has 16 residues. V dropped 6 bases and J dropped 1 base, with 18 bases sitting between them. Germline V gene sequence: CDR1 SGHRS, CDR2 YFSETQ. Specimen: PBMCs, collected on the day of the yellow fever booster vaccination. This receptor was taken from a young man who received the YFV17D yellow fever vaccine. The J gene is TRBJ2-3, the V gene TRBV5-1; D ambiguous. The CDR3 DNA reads TGCGCCAGCAAACCGGGCGCCGTCCGCCGCACAGATACGCAGTATTTT. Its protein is CASKPGAVRRTDTQYF.